This T cell receptor beta chain came from a study of shared clonotypes between healthy human individuals. There are 13 residues in the CDR3. The germline CDR1 and CDR2 sequences are ENHRY and SYGVKD. Trimming pared 8 bases from V and 0 bases from J, leaving 10 bases between. The study's findings and limits: Some clonotypes were shared by all four sorted-subset donors, while others were not shared. The non-shared ones had lower generation probabilities than the shared ones.

Sorted-subset replicate PCRs used 200 ng of genomic DNA. This amount corresponded to approximately 30,000 T cell genomes. Authors' methods: Filtering differed since immunoSEQ provided only junctions, with no quality scores. Only in-frame clones appear in the TCRdb table, and some are missing; sequencing was by immunoSEQ multiplex PCR. V, J and clone size were drawn from that table, and D and trimming were deduced from the DNA. The sample has 2 million to 2.5 million clones, more than 90% seen once; the top ten hold 0.1% to 0.15%. In the case of this clone: Its antigen is currently unknown.

The source material was naive CD4+ T cells sorted from blood. Subset defined: CD45RA+ positively selected. This TCR was recovered from a man younger than 35 in good health. The J gene is TRBJ1-1, the V gene TRBV10-3; possibly TRBD1 for D (6 bases). CDR3 nucleotides: TGTGCCATCGGGGGGCTGTTGAACACTGAAGCTTTCTTT. It codes for CAIGGLLNTEAFF.